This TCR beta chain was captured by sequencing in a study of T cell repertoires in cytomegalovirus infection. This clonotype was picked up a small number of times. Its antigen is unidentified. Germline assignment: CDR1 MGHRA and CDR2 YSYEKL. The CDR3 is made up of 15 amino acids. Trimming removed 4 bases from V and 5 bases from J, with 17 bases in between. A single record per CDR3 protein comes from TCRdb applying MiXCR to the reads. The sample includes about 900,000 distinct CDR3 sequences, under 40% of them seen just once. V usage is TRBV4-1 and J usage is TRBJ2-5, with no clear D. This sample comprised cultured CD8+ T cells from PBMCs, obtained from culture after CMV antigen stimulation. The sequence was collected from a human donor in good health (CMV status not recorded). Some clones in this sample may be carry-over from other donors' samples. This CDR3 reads CASSLTAFVRETQYF. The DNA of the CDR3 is TGCGCCAGCAGCCTAACCGCGTTCGTACGGGAGACCCAGTACTTC.